This T cell receptor (beta chain) was obtained from a study of regulatory T cells in long-lasting Graves disease. In the study overall: Graves' patients, newly diagnosed, had taken antithyroid drugs under 3 months. Overall study results and limits: Persistent disease was characterized by preferential usage of TRBV28, TRBJ1-2 and TRBJ2-5.

Investigators prepared the TCR beta libraries by applying iRepertoire HTBI primers and Arm-PCR of CDR3 regions. TCRdb re-called the multiplex PCR reads through MiXCR, storing one row per CDR3 protein. The sample carries 350,000 to 550,000 distinct CDR3 sequences, approximately 15% recorded once. Time point given: newly diagnosed GD, antithyroid drugs for less than 3 months. RNA extracted from PBMCs served as the sequencing template. With 4 bases removed from V and 1 base from J, the gap between germline ends came to 10 bases. Germline V gene data show CDR1 as LNHDA and CDR2 as SQIVND (reference sequence). The CDR3 contains 14 residues. As for this clonotype: Its antigen is unknown.

This sample also appeared in a second study, on T cells in Graves' hyperthyroidism and ophthalmopathy. Turning to that study: Ophthalmopathy was separated from stable hyperthyroidism by a 13 V-J model.

This chain joins TRBV19 and TRBJ2-5; D call uncertain. This TCR was sampled from a woman in her 30s with Graves disease. This material consisted of peripheral blood mononuclear cells (PBMCs), taken at new diagnosis, from a patient treated with antithyroid drugs. In nucleotides, the CDR3 is TGTGCCAGTAGTAGAACAGACTTCCAAGAGACCCAGTACTTC. The encoded protein is CASSRTDFQETQYF.